The 9 T cell receptor beta chains below come from one sample, sequenced in a study of regulatory T cells in long-lasting Graves disease. Sample time point: persistent/refractory GD, antithyroid drugs over 5 years with positive TRAb. Extracted RNA from PBMCs served as the source of the TCR library. Construction of the TCR beta libraries employed iRepertoire HTBI primers in conjunction with Arm-PCR of CDR3 regions. TCRdb re-called the multiplex PCR reads through MiXCR, storing one row per CDR3 protein. The sample has about 660,000 distinct CDR3 sequences, around 30% seen once. This material consisted of peripheral blood mononuclear cells (PBMCs), taken when the disease was refractory, from a patient treated with antithyroid drugs. Every receptor here comes from a female donor with Graves disease.

The chain joins TRBV2 to TRBJ1-4; D not certain. Germline CDR1 is SNHLY and CDR2 is FYNNEI. This CDR3 is built from 14 residues. The V end lost 6 bases, the J end lost 0 bases, and 8 bases lay between the germline ends. Written as DNA, the CDR3 is TGTGCCAGCAGATTAATTGCAACTAATGAAAAACTGTTTTTT. Translation: CASRLIATNEKLFF.

This clonotype was recorded many times. V usage is TRBV6-5 and J usage is TRBJ1-2; 7 bases fit TRBD1. Germline V gene sequence: CDR1 MNHEY, CDR2 SVGAGI. The CDR3 has 14 amino acids. V trimming: 2 bases; J trimming: 4 bases; junction bases outside the gene matches: 4. The CDR3: CASSYQGQPYGYTF. For the CDR3, the DNA is TGTGCCAGCAGTTACCAGGGACAGCCCTATGGCTACACCTTC.

This clonotype was counted ten times or more. The junction differs from germline at one of its ends, possibly a read error. The chain is built from TRBV5-1 and TRBJ1-5; possible D gene TRBD1, 5 bases. Germline CDR1 and CDR2: SGHRS and YFSETQ. The CDR3 is made up of 15 amino acids. CDR3 coding DNA: TGTGCCAGCAGCTTAGACAGCTATAGCAATCAGCCCCAGCATTTT. It specifies CASSLDSYSNQPQHF.

In its sample, this clonotype was seen a few times. V gene TRBV6-2 or TRBV6-3 combines with J gene TRBJ1-2; a weak D match, TRBD1 (5 bases). Between the trimmed V and J ends, which lost 6 bases and 5 bases, there was a span of 22 bases. This CDR3 spans 16 amino acids. Looked up from germline, CDR1 is MNHEY and CDR2 is SVGEGT. This CDR3 is CASRKHGTESFYGYTF. For the CDR3, the DNA is TGTGCCAGCAGAAAGCACGGGACGGAATCTTTTTATGGCTACACCTTC.

CDR3 nucleotides: TGCGCCAGCAGCCAAGACGAAGAGTCCTACGAGCAGTACTTC. This gives the protein CASSQDEESYEQYF. The chain couples TRBV4-1 to TRBJ2-7, with D hard to call. The germline CDR1 and CDR2 sequences are MGHRA and YSYEKL. Deletions cut 0 bases from V and 1 base from J, with 7 bases between. The CDR3 length is 14 residues.

This sequence joins TRBV19 and TRBJ1-1; the D gene is possibly TRBD1 (6 bases). Germline CDR1 reads LNHDA; CDR2 reads SQIVND (reference sequence). Trimming pared 7 bases from V and 5 bases from J, leaving 20 bases between. The CDR3 consists of 15 residues. The CDR3 is CASIHHSSGQTEAFF. The CDR3 DNA sequence: TGTGCCAGTATCCACCACAGTTCCGGACAGACTGAAGCTTTCTTT.

At least ten counts were recorded for this clonotype. The rearrangement joins TRBV28 to TRBJ1-2; D unclear. CDR3 length: 16 residues. V lost 8 bases to trimming and J lost 6 bases, with 25 bases between them. The germline V gene has CDR1 MDHEN and CDR2 SYDVKM. The CDR3 here is CASSSAPGGWLHGYTF. CDR3 bases: TGTGCCAGCTCTTCCGCCCCGGGAGGGTGGTTGCATGGCTACACCTTC.

There are many counts of this clonotype. V usage is TRBV29-1 and J usage is TRBJ1-2; possible D gene TRBD1, 6 bases. Trimming stripped 7 bases from V and 8 bases from J, with 17 bases between. Germline V gene data show CDR1 as SQVTM and CDR2 as ANQGSEA. The CDR3 spans 12 residues. For the CDR3, the DNA is TGCAGCGCGCACCTAACAGGGCAAGGCTACACCTTC. It specifies CSAHLTGQGYTF.

This clonotype was counted many times. CDR3 sequence: CASRSYQGAYGYTF. CDR3 DNA: TGTGCCAGCAGATCATATCAGGGGGCCTATGGCTACACCTTC. This chain connects TRBV28 to TRBJ1-2, with 8 bases that match TRBD1. V was clipped by 6 bases and J by 4 bases; unmatched bases: 7. Germline CDR1 MDHEN, CDR2 SYDVKM. The CDR3 totals 14 residues.